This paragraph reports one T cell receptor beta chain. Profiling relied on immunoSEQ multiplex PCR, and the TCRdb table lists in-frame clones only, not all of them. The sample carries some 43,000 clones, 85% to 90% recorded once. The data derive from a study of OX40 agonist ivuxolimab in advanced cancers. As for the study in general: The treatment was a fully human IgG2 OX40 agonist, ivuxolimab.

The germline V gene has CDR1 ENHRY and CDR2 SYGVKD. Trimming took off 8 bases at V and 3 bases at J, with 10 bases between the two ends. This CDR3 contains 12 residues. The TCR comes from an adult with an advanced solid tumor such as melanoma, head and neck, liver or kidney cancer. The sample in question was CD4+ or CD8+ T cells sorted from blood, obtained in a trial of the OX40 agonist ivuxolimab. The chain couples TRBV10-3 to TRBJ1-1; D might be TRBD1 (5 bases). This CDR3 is CAIGGGDTEAFF. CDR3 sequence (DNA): TGTGCCATCGGGGGGGGAGACACTGAAGCTTTCTTT.